This TCR beta chain was documented in a study of OX40 agonist ivuxolimab in advanced cancers. Regarding the study as a whole: The study found that CD8+ T cells averaged more expanded clones than CD4+.

Regarding this clone: Its antigen is undetermined.

Samples were taken at baseline and on day 1 of cycles 4 and 7. Clones were read by immunoSEQ multiplex PCR, and TCRdb kept only the in-frame ones, dropping some. The table has tens of thousands of clones, around four fifths seen once; the top ten hold around 6.4%. The origin of this receptor is an adult with an advanced solid tumor such as melanoma, head and neck, liver or kidney cancer. The sequencing used CD4+ or CD8+ T cells sorted from blood, collected in a trial of the OX40 agonist ivuxolimab.

The chain's CDR3 is CASSVGQGGQPQHF. The CDR3 DNA reads as TGTGCCAGCAGCGTAGGACAGGGCGGTCAGCCCCAGCATTTT. This chain links TRBV9 with TRBJ1-5; 7 bases line up with TRBD1. This CDR3 spans 14 amino acids. V shed 0 bases, J shed 6 bases, and the junction held 3 bases outside the gene matches. Germline CDR1 is SGDLS and CDR2 is YYNGEE.